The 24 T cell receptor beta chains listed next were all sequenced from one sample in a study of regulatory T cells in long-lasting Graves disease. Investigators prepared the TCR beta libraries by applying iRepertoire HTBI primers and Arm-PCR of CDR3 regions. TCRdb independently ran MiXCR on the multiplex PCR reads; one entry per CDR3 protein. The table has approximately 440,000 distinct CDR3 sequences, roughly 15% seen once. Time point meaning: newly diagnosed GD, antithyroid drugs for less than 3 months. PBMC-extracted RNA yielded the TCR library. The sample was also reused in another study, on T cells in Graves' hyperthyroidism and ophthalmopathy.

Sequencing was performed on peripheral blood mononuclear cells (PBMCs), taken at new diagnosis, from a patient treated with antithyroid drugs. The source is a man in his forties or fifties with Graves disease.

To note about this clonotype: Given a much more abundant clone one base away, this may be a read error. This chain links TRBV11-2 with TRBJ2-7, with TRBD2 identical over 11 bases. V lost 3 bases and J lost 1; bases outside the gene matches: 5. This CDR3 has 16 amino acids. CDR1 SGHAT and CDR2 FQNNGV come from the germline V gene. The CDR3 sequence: CASSFWTSGRSYEQYF. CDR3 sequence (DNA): TGTGCCAGCAGCTTTTGGACTAGCGGGCGGTCCTACGAGCAGTACTTC.

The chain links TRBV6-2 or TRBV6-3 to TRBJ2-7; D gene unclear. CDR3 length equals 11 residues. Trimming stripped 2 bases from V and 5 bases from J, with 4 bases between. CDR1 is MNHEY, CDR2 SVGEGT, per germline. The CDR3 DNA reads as TGTGCCAGCAGTTACAAGAACGAGCAGTACTTC. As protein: CASSYKNEQYF.

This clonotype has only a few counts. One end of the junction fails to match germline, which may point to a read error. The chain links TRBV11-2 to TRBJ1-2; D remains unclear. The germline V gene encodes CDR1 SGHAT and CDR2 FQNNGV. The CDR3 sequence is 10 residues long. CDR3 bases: TGTGCCAGCAGCTTATCTCGTTCCAGCTTC. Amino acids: CASSLSRSSF.

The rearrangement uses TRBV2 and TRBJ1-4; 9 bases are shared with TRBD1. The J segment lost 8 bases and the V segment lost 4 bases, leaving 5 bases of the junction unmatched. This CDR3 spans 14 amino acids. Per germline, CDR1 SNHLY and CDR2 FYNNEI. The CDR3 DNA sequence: TGTGCCAGCAGTGGACAGGGGGGAAAGGAAAAACTGTTTTTT. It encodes CASSGQGGKEKLFF.

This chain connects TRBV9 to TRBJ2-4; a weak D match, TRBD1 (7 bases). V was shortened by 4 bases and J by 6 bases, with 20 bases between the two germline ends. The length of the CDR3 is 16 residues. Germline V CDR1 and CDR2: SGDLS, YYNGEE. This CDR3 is CASSPAAVQGGNIQYF. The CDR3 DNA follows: TGTGCCAGCAGCCCAGCAGCTGTTCAGGGGGGAAACATTCAGTACTTC.

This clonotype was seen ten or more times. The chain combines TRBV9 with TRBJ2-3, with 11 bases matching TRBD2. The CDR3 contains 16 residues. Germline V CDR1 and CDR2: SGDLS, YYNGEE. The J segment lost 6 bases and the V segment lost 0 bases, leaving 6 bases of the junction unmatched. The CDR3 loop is CASSVALAGGTDTQYF. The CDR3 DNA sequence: TGTGCCAGCAGCGTAGCCCTAGCGGGGGGTACCGATACGCAGTATTTT.

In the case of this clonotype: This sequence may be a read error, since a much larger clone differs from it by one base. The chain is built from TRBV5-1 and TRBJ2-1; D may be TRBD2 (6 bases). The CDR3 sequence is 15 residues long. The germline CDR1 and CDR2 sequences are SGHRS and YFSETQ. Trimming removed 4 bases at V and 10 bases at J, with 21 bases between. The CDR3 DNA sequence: TGCGCCAGCAGCCTGGGACTCTTGAGCTCCTACGAGCAGTTCTTC. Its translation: CASSLGLLSSYEQFF.

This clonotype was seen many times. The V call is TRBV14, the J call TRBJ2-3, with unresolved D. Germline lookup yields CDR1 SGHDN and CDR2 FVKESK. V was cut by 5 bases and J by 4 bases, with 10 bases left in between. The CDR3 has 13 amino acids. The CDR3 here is CASSESSPDTQYF. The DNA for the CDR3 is TGTGCCAGCAGCGAATCGAGTCCAGATACGCAGTATTTT.

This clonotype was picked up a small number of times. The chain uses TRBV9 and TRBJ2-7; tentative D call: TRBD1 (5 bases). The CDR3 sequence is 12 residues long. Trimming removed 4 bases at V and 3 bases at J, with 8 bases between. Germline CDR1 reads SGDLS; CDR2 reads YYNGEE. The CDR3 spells CASSPQVYEQYF. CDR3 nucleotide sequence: TGTGCCAGCAGCCCACAGGTCTACGAGCAGTACTTC.

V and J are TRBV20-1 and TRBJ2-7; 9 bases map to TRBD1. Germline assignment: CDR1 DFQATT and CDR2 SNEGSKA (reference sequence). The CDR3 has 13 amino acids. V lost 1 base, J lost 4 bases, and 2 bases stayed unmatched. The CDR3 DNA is TGCAGTGCTAGAGCGGACAGGGGATACGAGCAGTACTTC. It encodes CSARADRGYEQYF.

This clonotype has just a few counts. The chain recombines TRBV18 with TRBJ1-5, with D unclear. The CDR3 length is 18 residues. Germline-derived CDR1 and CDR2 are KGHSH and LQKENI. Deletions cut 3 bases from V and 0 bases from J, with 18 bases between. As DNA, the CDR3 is TGTGCCAGCTCACCGGTCCCTTTCGCAGGAACTAGCAATCAGCCCCAGCATTTT. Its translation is CASSPVPFAGTSNQPQHF.

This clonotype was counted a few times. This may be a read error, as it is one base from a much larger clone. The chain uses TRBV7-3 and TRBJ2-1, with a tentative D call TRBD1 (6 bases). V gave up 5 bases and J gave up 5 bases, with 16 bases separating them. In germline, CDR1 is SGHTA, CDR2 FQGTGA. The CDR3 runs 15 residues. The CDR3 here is CASSTTGPTHNEQFF. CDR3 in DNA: TGTGCCAGCAGCACTACAGGGCCGACCCACAATGAGCAGTTCTTC. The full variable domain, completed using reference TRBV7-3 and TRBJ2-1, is GAGVSQTPSNKVTEKGKYVELRCDPISGHTALYWYRQSLGQGPEFLIYFQGTGAADDSGLPNDRFFAVRPEGSVSTLKIQRTERGDSAVYLCASSTTGPTHNEQFFGPGTRLTVL.

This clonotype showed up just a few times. CDR3 protein: CASSAAGPLNEQFF. Written as DNA, the CDR3 is TGTGCCAGCAGTGCGGCGGGTCCCCTCAATGAGCAGTTCTTC. The chain combines TRBV6-1 with TRBJ2-1; D might be TRBD2 (5 bases). This CDR3 region has 14 residues. V was pared by 4 bases and J by 6 bases, with 13 bases between. Germline lookup yields CDR1 MNHNS and CDR2 SASEGT.

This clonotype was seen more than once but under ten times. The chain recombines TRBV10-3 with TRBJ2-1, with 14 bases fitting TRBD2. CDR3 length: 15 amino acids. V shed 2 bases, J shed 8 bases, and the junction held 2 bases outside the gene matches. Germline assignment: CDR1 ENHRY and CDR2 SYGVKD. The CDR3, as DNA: TGTGCCATCAGTGAGGGACTAGCGGGAGGAGATGAGCAGTTCTTC. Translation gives CAISEGLAGGDEQFF.

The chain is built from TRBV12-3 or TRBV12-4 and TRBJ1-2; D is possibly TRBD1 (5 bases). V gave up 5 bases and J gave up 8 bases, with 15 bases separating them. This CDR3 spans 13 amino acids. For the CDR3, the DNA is TGTGCCAGCAGTAATCCAGGGTGGAAGGGCTACACCTTC. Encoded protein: CASSNPGWKGYTF.

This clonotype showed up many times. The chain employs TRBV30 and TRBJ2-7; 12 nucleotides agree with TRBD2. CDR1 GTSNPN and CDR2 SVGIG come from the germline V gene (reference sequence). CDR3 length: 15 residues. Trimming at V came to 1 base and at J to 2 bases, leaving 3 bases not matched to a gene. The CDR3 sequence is CAWSATSGRTYEQYF. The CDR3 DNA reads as TGTGCCTGGAGTGCGACTAGCGGGAGAACCTACGAGCAGTACTTC.

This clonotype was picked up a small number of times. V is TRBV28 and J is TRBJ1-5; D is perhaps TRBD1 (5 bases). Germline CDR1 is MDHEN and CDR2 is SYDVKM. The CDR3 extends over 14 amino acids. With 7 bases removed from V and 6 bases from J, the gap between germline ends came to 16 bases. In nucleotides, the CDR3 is TGTGCCAGCAAGCTGCGGGGACGGACTCAGCCCCAGCATTTT. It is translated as CASKLRGRTQPQHF.

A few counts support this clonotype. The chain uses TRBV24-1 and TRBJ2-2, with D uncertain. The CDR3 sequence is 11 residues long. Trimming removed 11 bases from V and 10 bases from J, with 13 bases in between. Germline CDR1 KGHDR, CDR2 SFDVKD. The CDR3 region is CAIGKVSELFF. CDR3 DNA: TGTGCCATTGGGAAGGTTTCGGAGCTGTTTTTT.

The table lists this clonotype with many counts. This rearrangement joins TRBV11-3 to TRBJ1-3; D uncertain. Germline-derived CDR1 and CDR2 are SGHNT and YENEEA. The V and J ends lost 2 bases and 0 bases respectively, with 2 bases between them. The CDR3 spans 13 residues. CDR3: CASSLNSGNTIYF. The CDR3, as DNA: TGTGCCAGCAGCTTAAACTCTGGAAACACCATATATTTT.

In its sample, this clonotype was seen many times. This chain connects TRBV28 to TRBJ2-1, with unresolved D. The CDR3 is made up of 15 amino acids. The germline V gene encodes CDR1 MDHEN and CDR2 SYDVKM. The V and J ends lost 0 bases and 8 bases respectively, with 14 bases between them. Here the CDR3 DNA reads TGTGCCAGCAGTTTATGGGCGCAGAGTAATGATGAGCAGTTCTTC. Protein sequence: CASSLWAQSNDEQFF.

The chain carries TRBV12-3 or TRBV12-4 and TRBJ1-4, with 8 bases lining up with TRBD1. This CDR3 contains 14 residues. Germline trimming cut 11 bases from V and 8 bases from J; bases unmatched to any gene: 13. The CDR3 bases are TGTGCCGGCGAAGCGGACAGGGAAAAGGAAAAACTGTTTTTT. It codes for CAGEADREKEKLFF.

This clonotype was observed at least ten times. The CDR3 DNA is TGCAGTGCTAGATGGGTAACAGGGGGATGGGAGCAGTACTTC. It yields the protein CSARWVTGGWEQYF. V gene TRBV20-1 combines with J gene TRBJ2-7; 8 positions match TRBD1. Germline loops: CDR1 DFQATT, CDR2 SNEGSKA (reference sequence). The CDR3 runs 14 residues. V was clipped by 2 bases and J by 7 bases; unmatched bases: 10.

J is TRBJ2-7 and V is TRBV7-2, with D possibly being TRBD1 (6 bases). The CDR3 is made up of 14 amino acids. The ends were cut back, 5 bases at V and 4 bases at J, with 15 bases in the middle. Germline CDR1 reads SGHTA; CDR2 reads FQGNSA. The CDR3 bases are TGTGCCAGCAGCCTTACAATGACAGGTTACGAGCAGTACTTC. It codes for CASSLTMTGYEQYF.

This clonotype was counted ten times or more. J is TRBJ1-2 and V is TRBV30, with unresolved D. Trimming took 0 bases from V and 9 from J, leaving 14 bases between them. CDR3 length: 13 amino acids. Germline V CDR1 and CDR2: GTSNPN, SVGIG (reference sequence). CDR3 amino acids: CAWSVRSAGSYTF. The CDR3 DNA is TGTGCCTGGAGTGTACGATCGGCTGGAAGCTACACCTTC.